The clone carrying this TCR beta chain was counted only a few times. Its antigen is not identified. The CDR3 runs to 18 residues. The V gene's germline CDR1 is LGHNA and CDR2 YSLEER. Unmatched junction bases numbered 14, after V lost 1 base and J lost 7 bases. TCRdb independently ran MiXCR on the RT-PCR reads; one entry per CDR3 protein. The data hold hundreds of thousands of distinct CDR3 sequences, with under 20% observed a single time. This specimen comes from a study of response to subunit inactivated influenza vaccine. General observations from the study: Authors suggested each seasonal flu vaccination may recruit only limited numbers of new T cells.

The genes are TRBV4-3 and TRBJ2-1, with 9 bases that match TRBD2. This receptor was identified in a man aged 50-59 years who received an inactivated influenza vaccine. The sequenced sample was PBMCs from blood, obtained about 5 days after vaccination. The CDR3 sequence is CASSQVWAGGPRGNEQFF. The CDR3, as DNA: TGCGCCAGCAGCCAAGTCTGGGCGGGAGGGCCGCGGGGAAATGAGCAGTTCTTC.